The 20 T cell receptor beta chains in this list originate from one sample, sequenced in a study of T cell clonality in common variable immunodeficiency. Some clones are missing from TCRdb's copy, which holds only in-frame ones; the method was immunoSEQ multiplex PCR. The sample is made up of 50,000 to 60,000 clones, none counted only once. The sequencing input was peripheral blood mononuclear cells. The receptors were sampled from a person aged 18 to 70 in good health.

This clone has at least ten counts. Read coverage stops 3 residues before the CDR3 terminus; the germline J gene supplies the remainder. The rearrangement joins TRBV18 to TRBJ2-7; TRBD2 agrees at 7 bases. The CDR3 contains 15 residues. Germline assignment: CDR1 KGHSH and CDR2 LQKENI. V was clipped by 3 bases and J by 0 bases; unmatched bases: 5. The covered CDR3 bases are TGTGCCAGCTCACCGGAAGCGGGGCTCTCCTACGAG. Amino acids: CASSPEAGLSYE. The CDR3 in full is CASSPEAGLSYEQYF.

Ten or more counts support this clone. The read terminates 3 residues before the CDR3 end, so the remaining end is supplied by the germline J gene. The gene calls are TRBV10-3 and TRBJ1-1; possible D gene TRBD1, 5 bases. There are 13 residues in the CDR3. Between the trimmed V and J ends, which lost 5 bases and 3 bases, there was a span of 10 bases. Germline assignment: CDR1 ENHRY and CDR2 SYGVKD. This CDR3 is CAISPSRDTEAFF. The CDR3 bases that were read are TGTGCCATCAGTCCGAGCAGGGACACTGAA.

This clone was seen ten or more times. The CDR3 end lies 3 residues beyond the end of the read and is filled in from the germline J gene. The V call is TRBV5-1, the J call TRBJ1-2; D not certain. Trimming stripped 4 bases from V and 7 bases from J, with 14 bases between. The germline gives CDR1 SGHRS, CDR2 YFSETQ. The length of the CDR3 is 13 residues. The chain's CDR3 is CASSPQPSGGYTF. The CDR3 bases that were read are TGCGCCAGCAGCCCGCAACCATCGGGTGGC.

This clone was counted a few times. CDR3 protein: CASSHPIGQGMRSGELFF. CDR3 bases read: TGTGCCAGCAGCCATCCTATTGGACAGGGGATGAGGTCCGGGGAG. The chain links TRBV7-6 to TRBJ2-2, with 9 bases that match TRBD1. With the read ending 3 residues before the CDR3 end, the germline J gene is used to fill in that end. This CDR3 comprises 18 residues. Germline V gene lookup returns CDR1 SGHVS and CDR2 FNYEAQ. J lost 6 bases, V lost 5 bases, and 16 bases had no gene match.

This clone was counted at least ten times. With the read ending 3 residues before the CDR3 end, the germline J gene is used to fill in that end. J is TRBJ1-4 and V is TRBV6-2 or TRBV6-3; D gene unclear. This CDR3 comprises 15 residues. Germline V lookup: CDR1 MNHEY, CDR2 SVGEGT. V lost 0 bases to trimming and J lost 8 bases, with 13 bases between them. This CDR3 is CASSYSLALGEKLFF. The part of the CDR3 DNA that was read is TGTGCCAGCAGTTACTCCTTGGCGTTGGGCGAAAAA.

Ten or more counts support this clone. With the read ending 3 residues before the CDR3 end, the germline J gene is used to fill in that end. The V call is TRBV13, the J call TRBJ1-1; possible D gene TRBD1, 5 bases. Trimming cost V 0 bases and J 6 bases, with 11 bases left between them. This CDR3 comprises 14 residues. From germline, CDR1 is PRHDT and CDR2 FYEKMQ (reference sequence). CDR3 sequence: CASSLGGRGAEAFF. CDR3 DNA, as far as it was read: TGTGCCAGCAGCTTAGGCGGTAGGGGAGCTGAA. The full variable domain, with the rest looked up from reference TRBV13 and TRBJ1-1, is AAGVIQSPRHLIKEKRETATLKCYPIPRHDTVYWYQQGPGQDPQFLISFYEKMQSDKGSIPDRFSAQQFSDYHSELNMSSLELGDSALYFCASSLGGRGAEAFFGQGTRLTVV.

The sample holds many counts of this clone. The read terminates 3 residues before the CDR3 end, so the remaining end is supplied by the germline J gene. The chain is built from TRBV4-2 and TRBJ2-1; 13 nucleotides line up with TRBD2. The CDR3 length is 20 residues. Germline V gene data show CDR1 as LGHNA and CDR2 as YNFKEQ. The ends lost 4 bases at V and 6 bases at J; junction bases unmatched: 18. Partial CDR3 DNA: TGTGCCAGCAGCCTGACAAAGGGACTAGCGGGATTGGAGTTTCCCAATGAG. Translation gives CASSLTKGLAGLEFPNE. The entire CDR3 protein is CASSLTKGLAGLEFPNEQFF.

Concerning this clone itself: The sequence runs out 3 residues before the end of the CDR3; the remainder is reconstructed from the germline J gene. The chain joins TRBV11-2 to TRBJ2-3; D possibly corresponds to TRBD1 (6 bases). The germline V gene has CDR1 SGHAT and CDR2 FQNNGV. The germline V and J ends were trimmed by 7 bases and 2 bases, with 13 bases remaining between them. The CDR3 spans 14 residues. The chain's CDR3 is CASNTQGATDTQYF. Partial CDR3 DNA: TGTGCCAGCAACACACAGGGAGCCACAGATACG.

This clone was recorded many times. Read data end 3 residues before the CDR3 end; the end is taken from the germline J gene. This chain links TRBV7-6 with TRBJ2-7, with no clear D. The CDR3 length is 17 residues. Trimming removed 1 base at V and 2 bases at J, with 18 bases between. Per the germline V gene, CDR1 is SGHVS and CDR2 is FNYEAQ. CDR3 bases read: TGTGCCAGCAGCTTAGAAGAGTACAGCCCAACCCCCTACGAG. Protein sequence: CASSLEEYSPTPYE. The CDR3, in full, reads CASSLEEYSPTPYEQYF.

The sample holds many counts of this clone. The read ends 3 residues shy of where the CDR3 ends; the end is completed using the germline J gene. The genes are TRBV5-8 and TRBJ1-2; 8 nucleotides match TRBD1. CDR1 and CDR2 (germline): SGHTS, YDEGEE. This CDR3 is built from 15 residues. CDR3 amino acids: CASSWAVRGRGGYTF. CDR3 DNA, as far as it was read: TGTGCCAGCAGCTGGGCGGTCAGGGGGCGCGGGGGC.

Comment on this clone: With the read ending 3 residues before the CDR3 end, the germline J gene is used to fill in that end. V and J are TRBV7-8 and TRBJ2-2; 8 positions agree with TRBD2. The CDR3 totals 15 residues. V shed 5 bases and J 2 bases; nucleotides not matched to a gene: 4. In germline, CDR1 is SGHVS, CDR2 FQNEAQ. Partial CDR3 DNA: TGTGCCAGCAGCCCGGGGGGGCAAAACACCGGGGAG. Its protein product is CASSPGGQNTGE. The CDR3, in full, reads CASSPGGQNTGELFF. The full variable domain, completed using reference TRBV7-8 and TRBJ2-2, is GAGVSQSPRYKVAKRGQDVALRCDPISGHVSLFWYQQALGQGPEFLTYFQNEAQLDKSGLPSDRFFAERPEGSVSTLKIQRTQQEDSAVYLCASSPGGQNTGELFFGEGSRLTVL.

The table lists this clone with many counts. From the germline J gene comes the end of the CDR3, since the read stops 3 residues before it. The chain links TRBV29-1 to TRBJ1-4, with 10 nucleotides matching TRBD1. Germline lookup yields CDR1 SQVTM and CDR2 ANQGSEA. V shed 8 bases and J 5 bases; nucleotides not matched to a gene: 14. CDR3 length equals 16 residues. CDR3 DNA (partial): TGCAGCACTTTAAACGGTCCGGGACAGGGGAATGAAAAA. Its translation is CSTLNGPGQGNEK. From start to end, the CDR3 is CSTLNGPGQGNEKLFF.

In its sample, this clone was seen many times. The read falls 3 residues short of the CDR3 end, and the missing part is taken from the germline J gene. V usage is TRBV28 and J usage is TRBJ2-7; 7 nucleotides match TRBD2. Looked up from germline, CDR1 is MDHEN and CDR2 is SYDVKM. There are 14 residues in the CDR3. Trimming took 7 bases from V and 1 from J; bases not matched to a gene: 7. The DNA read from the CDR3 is TGTGCCAGCACCCTCGGGGGGTTTTCCTACGAG. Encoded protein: CASTLGGFSYE. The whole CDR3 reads CASTLGGFSYEQYF.

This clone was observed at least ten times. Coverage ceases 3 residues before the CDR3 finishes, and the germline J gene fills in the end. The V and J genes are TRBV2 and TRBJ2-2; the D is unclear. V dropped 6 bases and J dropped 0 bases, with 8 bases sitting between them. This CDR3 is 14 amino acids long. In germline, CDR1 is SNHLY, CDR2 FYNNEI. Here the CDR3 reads CASRALANTGELFF. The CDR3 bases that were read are TGTGCCAGCAGGGCCCTAGCGAACACCGGGGAG. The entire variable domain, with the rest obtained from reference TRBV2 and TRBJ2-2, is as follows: EPEVTQTPSHQVTQMGQEVILRCVPISNHLYFYWYRQILGQKVEFLVSFYNNEISEKSEIFDDQFSVERPDGSNFTLKIRSTKLEDSAMYFCASRALANTGELFFGEGSRLTVL.

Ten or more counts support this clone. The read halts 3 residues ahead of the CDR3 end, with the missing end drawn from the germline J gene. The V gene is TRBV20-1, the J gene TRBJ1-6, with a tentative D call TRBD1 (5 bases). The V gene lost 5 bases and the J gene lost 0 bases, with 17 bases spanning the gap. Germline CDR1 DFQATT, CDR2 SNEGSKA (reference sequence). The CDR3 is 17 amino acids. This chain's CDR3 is CSASPRRESSYNSPLHF. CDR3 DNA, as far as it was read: TGCAGTGCTTCACCACGCAGGGAGAGCTCCTATAATTCACCC.

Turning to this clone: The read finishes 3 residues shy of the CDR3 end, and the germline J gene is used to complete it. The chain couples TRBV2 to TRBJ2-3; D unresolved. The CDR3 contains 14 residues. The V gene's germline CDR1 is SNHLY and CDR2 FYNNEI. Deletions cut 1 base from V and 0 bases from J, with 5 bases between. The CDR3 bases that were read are TGTGCCAGCAGTGAAGACAGCAGCACAGATACG. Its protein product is CASSEDSSTDT. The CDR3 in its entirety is CASSEDSSTDTQYF.

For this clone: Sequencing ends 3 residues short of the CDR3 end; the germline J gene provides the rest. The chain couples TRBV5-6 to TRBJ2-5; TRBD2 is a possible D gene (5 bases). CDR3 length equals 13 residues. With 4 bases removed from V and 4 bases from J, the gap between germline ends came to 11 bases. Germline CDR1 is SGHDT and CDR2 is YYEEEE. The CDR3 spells CASSPLEGETQYF. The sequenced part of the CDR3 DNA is TGTGCCAGCAGCCCCCTTGAGGGAGAGACC.

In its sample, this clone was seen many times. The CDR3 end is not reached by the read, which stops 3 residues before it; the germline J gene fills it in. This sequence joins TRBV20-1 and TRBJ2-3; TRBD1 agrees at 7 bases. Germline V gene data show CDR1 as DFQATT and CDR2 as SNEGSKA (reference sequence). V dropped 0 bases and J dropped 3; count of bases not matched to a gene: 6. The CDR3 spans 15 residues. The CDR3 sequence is CSARELGQLTDTQYF. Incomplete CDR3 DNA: TGCAGTGCTAGAGAATTGGGACAGCTTACAGATACG.

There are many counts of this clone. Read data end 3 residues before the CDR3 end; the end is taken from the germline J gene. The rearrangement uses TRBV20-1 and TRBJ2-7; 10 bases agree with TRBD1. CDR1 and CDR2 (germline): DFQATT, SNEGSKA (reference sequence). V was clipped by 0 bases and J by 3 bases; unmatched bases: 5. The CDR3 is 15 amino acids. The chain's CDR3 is CSARDRDRGGYEQYF. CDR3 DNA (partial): TGCAGTGCTAGAGATCGGGACAGGGGAGGCTACGAG.

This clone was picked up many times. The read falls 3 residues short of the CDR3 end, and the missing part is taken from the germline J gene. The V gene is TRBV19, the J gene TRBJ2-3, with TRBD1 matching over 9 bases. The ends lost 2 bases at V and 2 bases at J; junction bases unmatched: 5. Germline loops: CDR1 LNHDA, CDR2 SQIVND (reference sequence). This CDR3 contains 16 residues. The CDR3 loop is CASSIWGTGYTDTQYF. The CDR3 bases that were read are TGTGCCAGTAGTATATGGGGGACAGGGTACACAGATACG.